The entry that follows covers one TCR beta chain sequence. Its specificity is unknown. This sample is drawn from a study of cytomegalovirus exposure and HLA in healthy donors. Study-wide context: Inside one of the first data releases sat about 85 million unique TCRs taken from HLA-typed donors. Membership in the Caucasian-associated ancestry cluster was found for around 85% of nearly 400 genotyped donors. Broader study findings: Within an earlier analysis, most TCR beta V segments proved productive either about 87% or about 30% of the time. Near-uniform donor sequencing depth was presumed by presence/absence analyses.

Primers for the PCR totalled 60 Vbeta and 13 Jbeta. Sequenced by immunoSEQ multiplex PCR; TCRdb stores in-frame clones only, minus some. The table has some 96,000 clones, roughly three fifths seen once. V was pared by 4 bases and J by 1 base, with 14 bases between. Per germline, CDR1 SGHNT and CDR2 YYREEE (reference sequence). The CDR3 length is 15 residues. The material sequenced was PBMCs. The chain is built from TRBV5-4 and TRBJ1-2, with a possible D match to TRBD1 (5 bases). The receptor comes from a man between 60 and 75 years old in good health and CMV-seronegative. CDR3 DNA sequence: TGTGCCAGCAGCCCGGGGGGTTCTTTTAACTATGGCTACACCTTC. This codes for CASSPGGSFNYGYTF. The variable domain in full, with the rest retrieved from reference TRBV5-4 and TRBJ1-2, is ETGVTQSPTHLIKTRGQQVTLRCSSQSGHNTVSWYQQALGQGPQFIFQYYREEENGRGNFPPRFSGLQFPNYSSELNVNALELDDSALYLCASSPGGSFNYGYTFGSGTRLTVV.